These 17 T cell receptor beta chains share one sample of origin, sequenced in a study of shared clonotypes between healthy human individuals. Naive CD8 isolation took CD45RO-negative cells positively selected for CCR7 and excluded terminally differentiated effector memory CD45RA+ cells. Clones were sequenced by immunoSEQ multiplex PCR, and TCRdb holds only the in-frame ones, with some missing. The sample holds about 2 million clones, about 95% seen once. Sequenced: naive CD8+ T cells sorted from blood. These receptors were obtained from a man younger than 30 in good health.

In DNA form, the CDR3 reads TGTGCCAGCAGCCCCCATGGAAGCCCCAGGACAGATACGCAGTATTTT. Translated, it gives CASSPHGSPRTDTQYF. The V and J genes are TRBV9 and TRBJ2-3; D is unresolved. The germline V gene has CDR1 SGDLS and CDR2 YYNGEE. V lost 4 bases to trimming and J lost 3 bases, with 18 bases between them. The CDR3 sequence is 16 residues long. The full variable domain, with the rest looked up from reference TRBV9 and TRBJ2-3, is DSGVTQTPKHLITATGQRVTLRCSPRSGDLSVYWYQQSLDQGLQFLIQYYNGEERAKGNILERFSAQQFPDLHSELNLSSLELGDSALYFCASSPHGSPRTDTQYFGPGTRLTVL.

Here the CDR3 reads CASTDPGLAMSGELFF. CDR3 sequence (DNA): TGTGCCAGCACTGACCCAGGCCTAGCCATGTCCGGGGAGCTGTTTTTT. The chain couples TRBV2 to TRBJ2-2; D may be TRBD2 (5 bases). The CDR3 is 16 residues long. The V end lost 7 bases, the J end lost 6 bases, and 21 bases lay between the germline ends. Germline CDR1 is SNHLY and CDR2 is FYNNEI.

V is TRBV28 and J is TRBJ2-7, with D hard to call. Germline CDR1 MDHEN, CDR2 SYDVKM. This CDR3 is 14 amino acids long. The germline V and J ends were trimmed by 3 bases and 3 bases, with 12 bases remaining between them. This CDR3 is CASSFGQIDYEQYF. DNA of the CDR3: TGTGCCAGCAGTTTTGGGCAGATAGACTACGAGCAGTACTTC.

Written as DNA, the CDR3 is TGTGCCAGCAGCTTACCCTCGGGACAGCAAGAGACCCAGTACTTC. Translating it yields CASSLPSGQQETQYF. V and J are TRBV5-6 and TRBJ2-5; 7 bases are a match to TRBD1. The CDR3 is 15 residues long. V lost 2 bases, J lost 2 bases, and 6 bases stayed unmatched. The germline V gene encodes CDR1 SGHDT and CDR2 YYEEEE.

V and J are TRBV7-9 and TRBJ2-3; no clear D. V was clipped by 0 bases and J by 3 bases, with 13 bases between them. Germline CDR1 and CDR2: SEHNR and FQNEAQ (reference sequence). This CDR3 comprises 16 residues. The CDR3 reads CASSLAPLDRTDTQYF. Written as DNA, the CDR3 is TGTGCCAGCAGCTTAGCGCCGTTGGATAGGACAGATACGCAGTATTTT. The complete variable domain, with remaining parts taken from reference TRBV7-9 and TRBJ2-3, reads DTGVSQNPRHKITKRGQNVTFRCDPISEHNRLYWYRQTLGQGPEFLTYFQNEAQLEKSRLLSDRFSAERPKGSFSTLEIQRTEQGDSAMYLCASSLAPLDRTDTQYFGPGTRLTVL.

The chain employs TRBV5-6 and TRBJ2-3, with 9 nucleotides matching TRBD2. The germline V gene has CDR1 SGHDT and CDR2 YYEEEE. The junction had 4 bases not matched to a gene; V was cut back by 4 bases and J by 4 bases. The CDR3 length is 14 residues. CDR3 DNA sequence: TGTGCCAGCAGCCCGGGCGGGGGGGCAGATACGCAGTATTTT. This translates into CASSPGGGADTQYF.

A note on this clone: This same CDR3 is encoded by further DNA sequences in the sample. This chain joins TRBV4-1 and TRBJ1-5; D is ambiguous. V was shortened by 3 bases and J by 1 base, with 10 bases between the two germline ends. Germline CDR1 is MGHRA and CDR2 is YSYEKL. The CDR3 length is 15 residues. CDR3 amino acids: CASSQGMGSNQPQHF. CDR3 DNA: TGCGCCAGCAGCCAGGGAATGGGCAGCAATCAGCCCCAGCATTTT.

CDR3: CASKDGGGPSYEQYF. The DNA of the CDR3 is TGTGCCAGCAAGGACGGCGGGGGCCCCTCCTACGAGCAGTACTTC. The chain carries TRBV6-1 and TRBJ2-7; perhaps TRBD2 as D (7 bases). The CDR3 runs to 15 residues. The germline V gene encodes CDR1 MNHNS and CDR2 SASEGT. The V end lost 7 bases, the J end lost 0 bases, and 16 bases lay between the germline ends.

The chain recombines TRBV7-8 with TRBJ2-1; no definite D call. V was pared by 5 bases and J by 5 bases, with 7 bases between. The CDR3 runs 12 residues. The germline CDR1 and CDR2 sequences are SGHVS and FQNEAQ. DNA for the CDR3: TGTGCCAGCAGCCCGACTCACAATGAGCAGTTCTTC. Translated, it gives CASSPTHNEQFF. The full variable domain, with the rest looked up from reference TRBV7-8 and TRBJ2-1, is GAGVSQSPRYKVAKRGQDVALRCDPISGHVSLFWYQQALGQGPEFLTYFQNEAQLDKSGLPSDRFFAERPEGSVSTLKIQRTQQEDSAVYLCASSPTHNEQFFGPGTRLTVL.

CDR3 protein: CASSFRDYGYTF. The CDR3 region has the DNA TGTGCCAGCAGCTTCAGGGATTATGGCTACACCTTC. This chain uses TRBV5-5 with TRBJ1-2; D may be TRBD1 (5 bases). The V gene's germline CDR1 is SGHKS and CDR2 YYEKEE (reference sequence). V lost 2 bases and J 5 bases, leaving 7 bases between the germline ends. This CDR3 is built from 12 residues.

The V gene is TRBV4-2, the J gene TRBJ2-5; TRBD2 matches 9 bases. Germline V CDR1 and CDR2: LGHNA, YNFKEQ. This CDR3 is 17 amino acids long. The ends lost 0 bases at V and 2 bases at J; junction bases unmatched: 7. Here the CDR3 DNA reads TGTGCCAGCAGCCAAGATACGCCTAGCGGGACACAAGAGACCCAGTACTTC. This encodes CASSQDTPSGTQETQYF.

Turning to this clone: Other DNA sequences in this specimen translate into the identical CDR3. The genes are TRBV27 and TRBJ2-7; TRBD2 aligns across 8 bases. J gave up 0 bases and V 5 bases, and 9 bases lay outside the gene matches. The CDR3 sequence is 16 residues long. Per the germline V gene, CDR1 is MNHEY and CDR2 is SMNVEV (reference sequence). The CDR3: CASSPSAGESSYEQYF. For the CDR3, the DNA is TGTGCCAGCAGTCCCTCAGCGGGGGAGAGCTCCTACGAGCAGTACTTC.

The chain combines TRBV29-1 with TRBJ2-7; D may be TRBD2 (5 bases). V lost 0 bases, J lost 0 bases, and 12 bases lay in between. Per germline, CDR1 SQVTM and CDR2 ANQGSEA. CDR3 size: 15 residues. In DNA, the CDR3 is TGCAGCGTTGAAGATCGCGCCGAGGGCTCCTACGAGCAGTACTTC. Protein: CSVEDRAEGSYEQYF.

This CDR3 is CATRKIEEFF. CDR3 nucleotides: TGTGCCACCCGAAAAATAGAGGAGTTCTTC. This chain uses TRBV2 with TRBJ2-1; D is unresolved. CDR1 and CDR2 (germline): SNHLY, FYNNEI. The CDR3 spans 10 residues. Trimming took 10 bases from V and 14 from J, leaving 15 bases between them. Drawing the rest from reference TRBV2 and TRBJ2-1, the complete variable domain is EPEVTQTPSHQVTQMGQEVILRCVPISNHLYFYWYRQILGQKVEFLVSFYNNEISEKSEIFDDQFSVERPDGSNFTLKIRSTKLEDSAMYFCATRKIEEFFGPGTRLTVL.

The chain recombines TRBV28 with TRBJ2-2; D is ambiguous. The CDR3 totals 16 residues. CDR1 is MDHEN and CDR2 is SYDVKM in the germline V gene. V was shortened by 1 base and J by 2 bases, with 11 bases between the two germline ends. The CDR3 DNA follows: TGTGCCAGCAGTTTATCAGGCAGCTTCAACACCGGGGAGCTGTTTTTT. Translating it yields CASSLSGSFNTGELFF.

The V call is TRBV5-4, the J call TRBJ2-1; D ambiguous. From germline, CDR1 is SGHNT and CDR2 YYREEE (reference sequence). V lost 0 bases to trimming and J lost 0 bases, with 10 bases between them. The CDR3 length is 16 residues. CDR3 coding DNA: TGTGCCAGCAGCTTGGACGAAGTAGTCTCCTACAATGAGCAGTTCTTC. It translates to CASSLDEVVSYNEQFF.

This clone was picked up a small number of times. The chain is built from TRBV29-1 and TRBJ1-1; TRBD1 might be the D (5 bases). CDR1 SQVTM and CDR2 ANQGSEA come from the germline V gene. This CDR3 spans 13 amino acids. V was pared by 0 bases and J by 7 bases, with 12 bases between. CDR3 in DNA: TGCAGCGTTGAAGAGGACGGGACGAATGAAGCTTTCTTT. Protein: CSVEEDGTNEAFF.